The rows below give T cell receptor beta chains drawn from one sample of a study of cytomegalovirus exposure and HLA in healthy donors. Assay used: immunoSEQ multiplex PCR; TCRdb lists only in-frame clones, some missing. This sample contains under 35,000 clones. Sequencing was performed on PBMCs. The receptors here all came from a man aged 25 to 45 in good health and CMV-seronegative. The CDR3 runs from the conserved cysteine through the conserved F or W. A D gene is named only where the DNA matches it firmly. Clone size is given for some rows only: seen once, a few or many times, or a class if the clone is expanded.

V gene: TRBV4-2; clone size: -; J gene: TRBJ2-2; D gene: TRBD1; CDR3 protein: CASSQGQGSTGELFF; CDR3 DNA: TGTGCCAGCAGCCAAGGACAGGGATCGACCGGGGAGCTGTTTTTT
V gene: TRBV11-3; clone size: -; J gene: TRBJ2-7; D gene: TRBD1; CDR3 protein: CASSLRTGGRTYEQYF; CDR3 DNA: TGTGCCAGCAGCCTACGGACAGGGGGTCGAACCTACGAGCAGTACTTC
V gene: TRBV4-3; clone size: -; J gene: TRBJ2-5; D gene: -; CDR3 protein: CASSQSRGSPSETQYF; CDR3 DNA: TGCGCCAGCAGCCAGTCGAGGGGGTCTCCCTCGGAGACCCAGTACTTC
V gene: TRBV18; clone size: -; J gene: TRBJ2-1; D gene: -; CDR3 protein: CASSPPQRAGSGEQFF; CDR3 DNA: TGTGCCAGCTCACCACCCCAGCGCGCGGGGTCAGGGGAGCAGTTCTTC
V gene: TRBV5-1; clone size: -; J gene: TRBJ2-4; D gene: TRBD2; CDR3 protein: CASSYSGTGNIQYF; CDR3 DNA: TGCGCCAGCAGCTATAGCGGGACTGGAAACATTCAGTACTTC
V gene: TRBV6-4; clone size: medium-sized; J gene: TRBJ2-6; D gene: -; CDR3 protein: CASSPETGTGANVLTF; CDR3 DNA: TGTGCCAGCAGTCCAGAGACAGGAACTGGGGCCAACGTCCTGACTTTC
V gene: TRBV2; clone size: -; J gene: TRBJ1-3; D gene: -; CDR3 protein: CATVRGSGNTIYF; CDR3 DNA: TGTGCCACCGTGAGGGGGTCTGGAAACACCATATATTTT
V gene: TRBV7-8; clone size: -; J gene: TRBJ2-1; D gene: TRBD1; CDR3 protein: CASSTQDRDNEQFF; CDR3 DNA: TGTGCCAGCAGCACCCAGGACAGGGACAATGAGCAGTTCTTC
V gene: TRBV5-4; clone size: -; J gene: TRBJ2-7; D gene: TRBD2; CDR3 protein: CASSWDSGGAYEQYF; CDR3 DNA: TGTGCCAGCAGCTGGGACAGCGGGGGGGCCTACGAGCAGTACTTC
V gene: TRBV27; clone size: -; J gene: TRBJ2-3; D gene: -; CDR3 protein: CASSLGASTDTQYF; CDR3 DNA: TGTGCCAGCAGTTTAGGAGCCTCCACAGATACGCAGTATTTT
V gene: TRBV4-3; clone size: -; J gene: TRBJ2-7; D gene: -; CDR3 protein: CASSQDYLGGTYEQYF; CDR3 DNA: TGCGCCAGCAGCCAAGATTACCTTGGAGGTACCTACGAGCAGTACTTC
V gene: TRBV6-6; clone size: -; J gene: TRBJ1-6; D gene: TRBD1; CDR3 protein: CASSYGQGGSPLHF; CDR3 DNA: TGTGCCAGCAGTTACGGACAGGGAGGCTCACCCCTCCACTTT
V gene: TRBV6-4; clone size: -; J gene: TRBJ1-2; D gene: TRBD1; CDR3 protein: CASSDRGTGDGYTF; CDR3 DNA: TGTGCCAGCAGTGATCGGGGGACAGGGGATGGCTACACCTTC
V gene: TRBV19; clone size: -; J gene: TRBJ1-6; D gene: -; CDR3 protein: CASSIERNSKSPLHF; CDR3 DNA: TGTGCCAGTAGTATAGAGAGGAATTCCAAGTCACCCCTCCACTTT
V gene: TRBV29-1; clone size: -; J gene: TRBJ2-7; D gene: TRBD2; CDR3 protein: CSVIGLAGSKQYF; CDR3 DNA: TGCAGCGTAATCGGACTAGCGGGATCCAAGCAGTACTTC
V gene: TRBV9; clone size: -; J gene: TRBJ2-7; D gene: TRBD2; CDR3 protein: CASSSGLAYEQYF; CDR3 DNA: TGTGCCAGCAGCTCGGGACTAGCCTACGAGCAGTACTTC
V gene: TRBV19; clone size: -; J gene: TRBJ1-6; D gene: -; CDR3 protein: CASSIVARDNSPLHF; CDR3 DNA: TGTGCCAGTAGTATAGTTGCCAGGGATAATTCACCCCTCCACTTT
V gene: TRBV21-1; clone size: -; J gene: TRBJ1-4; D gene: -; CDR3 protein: CASSMAGNEKLFF; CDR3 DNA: TGTGCCAGCAGCATGGCAGGAAATGAAAAACTGTTTTTT
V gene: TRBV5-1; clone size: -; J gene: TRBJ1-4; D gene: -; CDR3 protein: CASSLDRFSGEKLFF; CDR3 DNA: TGCGCCAGCAGCTTGGATCGGTTTTCTGGTGAAAAACTGTTTTTT
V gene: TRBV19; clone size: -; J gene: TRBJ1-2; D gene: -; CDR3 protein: CASSMSGGTPYGYTF; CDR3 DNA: TGTGCCAGTAGCATGTCGGGAGGGACCCCCTATGGCTACACCTTC
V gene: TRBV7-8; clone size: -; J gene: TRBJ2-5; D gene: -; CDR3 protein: CASSLPDRVGETQYF; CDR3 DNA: TGTGCCAGCAGCTTACCGGACAGAGTCGGAGAGACCCAGTACTTC
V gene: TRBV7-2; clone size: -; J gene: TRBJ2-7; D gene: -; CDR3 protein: CASSHSGQPRGEQYF; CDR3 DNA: TGTGCCAGCAGCCATTCGGGACAACCTCGGGGCGAGCAGTACTTC
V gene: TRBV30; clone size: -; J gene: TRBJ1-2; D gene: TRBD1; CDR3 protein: CAWSVGGGGYTF; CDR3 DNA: TGTGCCTGGAGTGTAGGAGGGGGCGGCTACACCTTC
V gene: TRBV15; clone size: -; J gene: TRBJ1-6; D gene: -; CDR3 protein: CATSRDHPSSYNSPLHF; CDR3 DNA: TGTGCCACCAGCAGAGATCACCCGAGCTCCTATAATTCACCCCTCCACTTT
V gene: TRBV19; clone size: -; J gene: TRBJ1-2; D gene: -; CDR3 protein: CASSIRGRYGYTF; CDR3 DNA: TGTGCCAGTAGTATTAGGGGTAGATATGGCTACACCTTC
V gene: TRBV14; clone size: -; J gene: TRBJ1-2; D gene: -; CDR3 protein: CASSQGLAGANYGYTF; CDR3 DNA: TGTGCCAGCAGCCAGGGTTTGGCAGGGGCCAACTATGGCTACACCTTC
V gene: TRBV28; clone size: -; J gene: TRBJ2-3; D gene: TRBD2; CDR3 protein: CASSRLAGSTDTQYF; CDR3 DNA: TGTGCCAGCAGTAGACTAGCGGGAAGCACAGATACGCAGTATTTT
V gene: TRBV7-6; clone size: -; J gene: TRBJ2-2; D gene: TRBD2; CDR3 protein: CASSPIAGGITGELFF; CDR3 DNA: TGTGCCAGCAGCCCCATCGCGGGGGGTATCACCGGGGAGCTGTTTTTT
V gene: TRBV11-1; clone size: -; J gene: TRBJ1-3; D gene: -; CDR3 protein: CASSQGQKGNTIYF; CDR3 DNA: TGTGCCAGCAGCCAAGGACAAAAAGGAAACACCATATATTTT
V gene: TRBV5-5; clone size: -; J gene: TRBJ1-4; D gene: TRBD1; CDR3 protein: CASSQDRGEKLFF; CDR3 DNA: TGTGCCAGCAGCCAGGACAGGGGTGAAAAACTGTTTTTT
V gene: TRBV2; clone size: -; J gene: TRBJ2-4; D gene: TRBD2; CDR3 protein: CASRRRERIQYF; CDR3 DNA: TGTGCCAGCAGGAGGCGGGAGCGCATTCAGTACTTC
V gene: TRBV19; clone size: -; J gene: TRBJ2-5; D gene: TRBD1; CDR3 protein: CASSILIGTGQETQYF; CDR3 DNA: TGTGCCAGTAGTATCCTCATAGGGACAGGGCAAGAGACCCAGTACTTC
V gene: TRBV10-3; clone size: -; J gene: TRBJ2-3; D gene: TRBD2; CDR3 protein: CAISGSAETSGRATQYF; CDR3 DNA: TGTGCCATCAGTGGATCCGCCGAGACTAGCGGGAGGGCTACGCAGTATTTT
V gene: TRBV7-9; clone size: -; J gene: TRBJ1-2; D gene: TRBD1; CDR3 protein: CASSLGLVAGGIDGYTF; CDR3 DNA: TGTGCCAGCAGCCTAGGTCTCGTGGCAGGGGGAATCGATGGCTACACCTTC
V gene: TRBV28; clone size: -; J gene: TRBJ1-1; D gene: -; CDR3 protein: CASSSQGRSTEAFF; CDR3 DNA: TGTGCCAGCAGTTCACAGGGTCGGAGCACTGAAGCTTTCTTT
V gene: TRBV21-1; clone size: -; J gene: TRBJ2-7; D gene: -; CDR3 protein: CAGGSDEQYF; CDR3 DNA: TGTGCCGGCGGAAGCGACGAGCAGTACTTC
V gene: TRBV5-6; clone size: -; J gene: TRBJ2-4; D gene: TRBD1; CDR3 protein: CASSITGGLGKNIQYF; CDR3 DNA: TGTGCCAGCAGCATTACAGGGGGCCTGGGCAAAAACATTCAGTACTTC
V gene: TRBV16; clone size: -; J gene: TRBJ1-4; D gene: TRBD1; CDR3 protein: CASSPFGTGLEKLFF; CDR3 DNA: TGTGCCAGCAGCCCTTTCGGGACAGGGCTTGAAAAACTGTTTTTT